This TCR beta chain was documented in a study of CD8 T cells in Susac syndrome. J lost 5 bases, V lost 4 bases, and 11 bases had no gene match. CDR1 SGDLS and CDR2 YYNGEE come from the germline V gene. The CDR3 is 15 residues long. Reverse transcription of about 0.5 to 1 ug RNA was carried out with random hexamers. MiXCR, applied by TCRdb to the immunoSEQ multiplex PCR reads, yields one record per CDR3 protein. The data show 180,000 or so distinct CDR3 sequences, with just under 95% seen just once and 0.13% to 0.15% held by the top ten. The sequenced sample was CD4+ T cells from PBMCs. The receptor comes from a human donor in good health. The rearrangement joins TRBV9 to TRBJ2-5, with TRBD1 matching over 7 bases. CDR3 sequence: CASSLEQGIWETQYF. In DNA, the CDR3 is TGTGCCAGCAGCTTAGAACAGGGGATCTGGGAGACCCAGTACTTC.